This paragraph covers one TCR beta chain sequence. Its antigen is still unknown. The data derive from a study of cytomegalovirus exposure and HLA in healthy donors. General study results and limits: Earlier findings revealed that most TCR beta V segments proved productive either about 87% or about 30% of the time. Indistinguishable V segments such as TRBV6-2 and TRBV6-3 were excluded. DRB1 showed the most TCR associations and HLA-C the fewest in a later analysis, as rates varied by HLA locus.

Samples came from healthy bone marrow donors. Both 60 Vbeta primers and 13 Jbeta primers went into the PCR. Profiled with immunoSEQ multiplex PCR; TCRdb holds only in-frame clones, not every one. The table includes about 250,000 clones, about 77% detected once. Trimming left V 1 base short and J 5 bases short, with 14 bases between. CDR1 SGHVS and CDR2 FNYEAQ come from the germline V gene. CDR3 size: 15 residues. Source material: PBMCs. The origin of this receptor is a boy younger than 18 in good health and CMV-seronegative. This chain uses TRBV7-6 with TRBJ1-2; no definite D call. The CDR3 sequence: CASSLDGGVGYGYTF. For the CDR3, the DNA is TGTGCCAGCAGCTTAGATGGCGGGGTTGGATATGGCTACACCTTC. Drawing the rest from reference TRBV7-6 and TRBJ1-2, the complete variable domain is GAGVSQSPRYKVTKRGQDVALRCDPISGHVSLYWYRQALGQGPEFLTYFNYEAQQDKSGLPNDRFSAERPEGSISTLTIQRTEQRDSAMYRCASSLDGGVGYGYTFGSGTRLTVV.